What follows are 2 T cell receptor beta chains derived from one specimen sequenced in a study of T cell clonality in common variable immunodeficiency. TCRdb's table, derived via immunoSEQ multiplex PCR, lists solely in-frame clones and lacks some. Singletons are absent from the sample, which has 35,000 to 50,000 clones. The sequencing input was peripheral blood mononuclear cells. These receptors were taken from a person aged 18 to 70 in good health.

This clone was counted ten times or more. The read terminates 3 residues before the CDR3 end, so the remaining end is supplied by the germline J gene. V usage is TRBV7-6 and J usage is TRBJ1-1; tentatively, D is TRBD1 (5 bases). V lost 3 bases, J lost 7 bases, and 12 bases lay in between. This CDR3 has 13 amino acids. Germline CDR1 is SGHVS and CDR2 is FNYEAQ. The CDR3 loop reads CASSLGTGYEAFF. The part of the CDR3 DNA that was read is TGTGCCAGCAGCTTGGGTACAGGCTATGAA.

This clone was seen at least ten times. The CDR3 end is not reached by the read, which stops 3 residues before it; the germline J gene fills it in. V is TRBV7-2 and J is TRBJ1-2; D not certain. Germline CDR1 is SGHTA and CDR2 is FQGNSA. Trimming pared 7 bases from V and 7 bases from J, leaving 16 bases between. The CDR3 spans 13 residues. The CDR3 loop is CASTLRGLRGYTF. CDR3 bases read: TGTGCCAGCACCTTGAGAGGGTTGCGTGGC.